The 28 T cell receptor beta chains given below trace back to one sample, sequenced in a study of blood T cells in healthy people across ages. The authors ran a second PCR of 7 to 11 cycles using a sample-barcoded 5' primer and a J-beta primer mix. TCRdb processed the 5' RACE reads anew with MiXCR; each CDR3 protein has one entry. The repertoire holds about 730,000 distinct CDR3 sequences, more than 40% seen once, with 20% to 25% in the top ten. The sequencing sample was made of blood. The receptors here all came from an older woman in good health.

The chain joins TRBV7-2 to TRBJ2-3, with 8 bases matching TRBD2. Germline V gene sequence: CDR1 SGHTA, CDR2 FQGNSA. The CDR3 runs 18 residues. V was pared by 0 bases and J by 1 base, with 9 bases of the junction left unmatched. The CDR3 region is CASSLADTGGPRTDTQYF. CDR3 bases: TGTGCCAGCAGCTTAGCGGACACGGGAGGGCCCCGCACAGATACGCAGTATTTT. Combining the CDR3 with reference TRBV7-2 and TRBJ2-3 gives the whole variable domain GAGVSQSPSNKVTEKGKDVELRCDPISGHTALYWYRQSLGQGLEFLIYFQGNSAPDKSGLPSDRFSAERTGGSVSTLTIQRTQQEDSAVYLCASSLADTGGPRTDTQYFGPGTRLTVL.

This clonotype occurred many times. The chain couples TRBV7-2 to TRBJ2-4, with 7 bases identical to TRBD1. Germline values: CDR1 SGHTA, CDR2 FQGNSA. After removal of 4 bases from V and 3 bases from J, the junction contained 3 bases not matched to a gene. This CDR3 contains 14 residues. The CDR3 region has the DNA TGTGCCAGCAGCTCCCACAGGGGCAAAAACATTCAGTACTTC. Its translation: CASSSHRGKNIQYF.

The chain links TRBV25-1 to TRBJ2-3; D remains ambiguous. The CDR3 extends over 14 amino acids. Germline V gives CDR1 MGHDK, CDR2 SYGVNS. Trimming took 7 bases from V and 4 from J, leaving 15 bases between them. The DNA for the CDR3 is TGTGCCAGCACAAAGGTAGACGTGGCAGATACGCAGTATTTT. Translation gives CASTKVDVADTQYF.

V is TRBV20-1 and J is TRBJ2-5; TRBD2 agrees at 13 bases. Per the germline V gene, CDR1 is DFQATT and CDR2 is SNEGSKA (reference sequence). With V trimmed by 4 bases and J by 1 base, 6 bases remained unmatched. This CDR3 is built from 16 residues. The CDR3 loop is CSATTSGGAIQETQYF. CDR3 in DNA: TGCAGTGCTACTACTAGCGGGGGGGCGATCCAAGAGACCCAGTACTTC.

This clonotype occurred a few times. The chain is built from TRBV6-1 and TRBJ2-1, with D unclear. V lost 5 bases and J lost 2, with 4 bases in between. This CDR3 region has 12 residues. Per germline, CDR1 MNHNS and CDR2 SASEGT. CDR3: CASSRAYNEQFF. CDR3 bases: TGTGCCAGCAGTAGGGCCTACAATGAGCAGTTCTTC.

A word on this clonotype: The germline gene is not matched at one end of the junction; a read error may be the cause. The J gene is TRBJ1-1, the V gene TRBV20-1; D is ambiguous. From germline, CDR1 is DFQATT and CDR2 SNEGSKA (reference sequence). There are 12 residues in the CDR3. The CDR3 region is CSARRLNAEAFF. The CDR3 DNA follows: TGCAGTGCTAGACGGTTGAACGCTGAAGCTTTCTTT.

This sequence joins TRBV5-1 and TRBJ1-4; D ambiguous. Germline V CDR1 and CDR2: SGHRS, YFSETQ. There are 15 residues in the CDR3. Trimming shortened V by 2 bases and J by 8 bases, and 16 bases separated the two germline ends. In DNA form, the CDR3 reads TGCGCCAGCAGCTTCAGTGGGAACGGAAGAGAAAAACTGTTTTTT. It specifies CASSFSGNGREKLFF.

The chain employs TRBV4-2 and TRBJ2-4, with D uncertain. Germline V CDR1 and CDR2: LGHNA, YNFKEQ. V shed 0 bases and J shed 6 bases, with 6 bases lying between them. This CDR3 contains 13 residues. CDR3 in DNA: TGTGCCAGCAGCCAAGAGGGGTTAAACATTCAGTACTTC. It specifies CASSQEGLNIQYF.

This chain links TRBV11-2 with TRBJ2-1, with D possibly matching TRBD1 (5 bases). V lost 6 bases to trimming and J lost 0 bases, with 21 bases between them. The CDR3 extends over 18 amino acids. Germline V lookup: CDR1 SGHAT, CDR2 FQNNGV. Here the CDR3 reads CASSFRHDSSSSYNEQFF. The CDR3, as DNA: TGTGCCAGCAGTTTTAGACATGACAGCTCGAGCTCCTACAATGAGCAGTTCTTC.

V is TRBV12-3 or TRBV12-4 and J is TRBJ2-1; no clear D gene. The germline V and J ends were trimmed by 1 base and 3 bases, with 7 bases remaining between them. The CDR3 is made up of 14 amino acids. The CDR3 nucleotides read TGTGCCAGCAGTTTAGAGTATAACTACAATGAGCAGTTCTTC. Encoded protein: CASSLEYNYNEQFF.

This clonotype was seen more than once but under ten times. The chain combines TRBV7-3 with TRBJ1-1; D ambiguous. Deletions cut 0 bases from V and 6 bases from J, with 11 bases between. Per germline, CDR1 SGHTA and CDR2 FQGTGA. This CDR3 region has 14 residues. This CDR3 reads CASSLTGVGAEAFF. The CDR3 nucleotides are TGTGCCAGCAGCTTAACGGGTGTGGGCGCTGAAGCTTTCTTT.

This clonotype has a handful of counts. The chain employs TRBV18 and TRBJ2-5; D gene ambiguous. V lost 1 base, J lost 5 bases, and 11 bases lay in between. Per the germline V gene, CDR1 is KGHSH and CDR2 is LQKENI. The CDR3 totals 14 residues. The CDR3 sequence: CASSPQRNEETQYF. In DNA, the CDR3 is TGTGCCAGCTCACCACAGAGAAATGAGGAGACCCAGTACTTC.

V usage is TRBV12-3 or TRBV12-4 and J usage is TRBJ1-6, with a possible D match to TRBD1 (5 bases). The CDR3 extends over 14 amino acids. Trimming removed 5 bases at V and 9 bases at J, with 14 bases between. This CDR3 is CASSGTGVGSPLHF. In DNA, the CDR3 is TGTGCCAGCAGTGGTACAGGAGTGGGTTCACCCCTCCACTTT.

The V gene is TRBV3-1, the J gene TRBJ2-7; D is perhaps TRBD2 (6 bases). Trimming cost V 4 bases and J 0 bases, with 13 bases left between them. The CDR3 contains 15 residues. Per the germline V gene, CDR1 is LGHDT and CDR2 is YNNKEL (reference sequence). CDR3 residues: CASSRGTGSSYEQYF. The CDR3 coding sequence is TGTGCCAGCAGCCGCGGGACGGGAAGCTCCTACGAGCAGTACTTC.

V usage is TRBV20-1 and J usage is TRBJ2-7; 9 positions match TRBD2. Unmatched junction bases numbered 12, after V lost 6 bases and J lost 3 bases. This CDR3 comprises 15 residues. The germline V gene encodes CDR1 DFQATT and CDR2 SNEGSKA (reference sequence). The CDR3 region is CSAQKTSGGIYEQYF. DNA of the CDR3: TGCAGTGCGCAGAAGACCAGCGGGGGGATCTACGAGCAGTACTTC.

The chain is built from TRBV15 and TRBJ2-1; 13 nucleotides line up with TRBD2. CDR3 length: 16 amino acids. J lost 6 bases, V lost 0 bases, and 2 bases had no gene match. The germline gives CDR1 LNHNV, CDR2 YYDKDF (reference sequence). In nucleotides, the CDR3 is TGTGCCACCAGCAGAGATGGACTAGCGGGAGCCAATGAGCAGTTCTTC. As protein: CATSRDGLAGANEQFF.

The sample holds many counts of this clonotype. The rearrangement joins TRBV9 to TRBJ2-3; TRBD2 matches 7 bases. CDR1 is SGDLS and CDR2 is YYNGEE in the germline V gene. The V and J ends lost 4 bases and 1 base, in that order; junction bases with no gene match: 6. The CDR3 is 15 amino acids. CDR3 coding DNA: TGTGCCAGCAGCAGGAGCGGGGTACGCACAGATACGCAGTATTTT. Translating gives CASSRSGVRTDTQYF.

The chain links TRBV7-3 to TRBJ1-2, with 10 bases that match TRBD1. Germline V gene sequence: CDR1 SGHTA, CDR2 FQGTGA. Losses at the gene ends were 5 bases for V and 8 bases for J; bases not matched to a gene: 11. This CDR3 is 15 amino acids long. CDR3 bases: TGTGCCAGCAGCCCCCCCGGGACAGGGGTTGAGGGCTACACCTTC. The encoded protein is CASSPPGTGVEGYTF.

This clonotype was recorded a few times. V and J are TRBV7-3 and TRBJ2-1; TRBD2 matches 9 bases. This CDR3 comprises 16 residues. Trimming cost V 2 bases and J 7 bases; bases outside gene matches: 9. The germline gives CDR1 SGHTA, CDR2 FQGTGA. The CDR3 DNA follows: TGTGCCAGCAGCTTATCACCAGCGGGGGGAGGGAATGAGCAGTTCTTC. This codes for CASSLSPAGGGNEQFF.

The chain employs TRBV2 and TRBJ2-7, with D possibly TRBD1 on 6 matching bases. CDR1 is SNHLY, CDR2 FYNNEI, per germline. The CDR3 contains 14 residues. With 9 bases removed from V and 3 bases from J, the gap between germline ends came to 18 bases. CDR3 in amino acids: CASIREDSDYEQYF. CDR3 bases: TGTGCCAGTATTAGAGAGGACAGTGACTACGAGCAGTACTTC.

This clonotype was found a few times. The CDR3 region is CASVAQGAGYNEQFF. The CDR3 DNA reads as TGTGCCAGCGTGGCCCAGGGGGCGGGTTACAATGAGCAGTTCTTC. The V call is TRBV5-5, the J call TRBJ2-1; TRBD1 matches 8 bases. This CDR3 has 15 amino acids. Germline CDR1 and CDR2: SGHKS and YYEKEE (reference sequence). V shed 7 bases, J shed 4 bases, and the junction held 10 bases outside the gene matches.

The genes are TRBV28 and TRBJ2-2; 8 bases agree with TRBD2. Per the germline V gene, CDR1 is MDHEN and CDR2 is SYDVKM. The ends lost 7 bases at V and 5 bases at J; junction bases unmatched: 9. The CDR3 is 15 residues long. The chain's CDR3 is CASIDRGGLTGELFF. The CDR3 DNA reads as TGTGCCAGCATCGACCGGGGGGGATTAACCGGGGAGCTGTTTTTT.

Worth noting for this clonotype: This sequence may be a read error, since a much larger clone differs from it by one base. The rearrangement uses TRBV20-1 and TRBJ2-4; no clear D gene. The CDR3 covers 11 residues. Germline V CDR1 and CDR2: DFQATT, SNEGSKA (reference sequence). The CDR3 DNA follows: TGCAGTGTTAGAGATCGGAACATTCAGTACTTC. It yields the protein CSVRDRNIQYF.

The genes are TRBV9 and TRBJ2-3; 12 bases map to TRBD2. Germline lookup yields CDR1 SGDLS and CDR2 YYNGEE. CDR3 length equals 16 residues. J was trimmed by 2 bases and V by 0 bases; bases with no gene match: 1. The CDR3 loop reads CASSVGLAGATDTQYF. DNA for the CDR3: TGTGCCAGCAGCGTAGGACTAGCGGGGGCCACAGATACGCAGTATTTT.

This clonotype was observed a few times. The chain has TRBV11-2 and TRBJ2-5; D unclear. V lost 5 bases and J lost 5, with 15 bases in between. The CDR3 is 14 amino acids. Per the germline V gene, CDR1 is SGHAT and CDR2 is FQNNGV. CDR3 protein: CASSRLLVRETQYF. Here the CDR3 DNA reads TGTGCCAGCAGCCGTCTGCTAGTGAGGGAGACCCAGTACTTC.

The chain couples TRBV6-2 or TRBV6-3 to TRBJ2-1, with TRBD1 as a possible D gene (6 bases). Germline V gene lookup returns CDR1 MNHEY and CDR2 SVGEGT. Trimming shortened V by 4 bases and J by 7 bases, and 17 bases separated the two germline ends. This CDR3 has 15 amino acids. CDR3 protein: CASSLAPGQRNEQFF. The CDR3, as DNA: TGTGCCAGCAGTTTGGCTCCGGGACAACGAAATGAGCAGTTCTTC.

The sample holds many counts of this clonotype. V gene TRBV11-2 combines with J gene TRBJ2-3; 13 bases align to TRBD2. Germline lookup yields CDR1 SGHAT and CDR2 FQNNGV. The CDR3 runs to 17 residues. The trim removed 0 bases at V and 6 bases at J, leaving 6 bases unmatched. The CDR3 sequence is CASSLDRGLAGRDTQYF. The CDR3 nucleotides are TGTGCCAGCAGCTTAGATCGGGGACTAGCGGGAAGGGATACGCAGTATTTT.

The J gene is TRBJ2-4, the V gene TRBV5-1, with a tentative D call TRBD2 (7 bases). CDR1 and CDR2 from the germline V gene are SGHRS and YFSETQ. V lost 3 bases and J 13 bases, leaving 17 bases between the germline ends. There are 13 residues in the CDR3. CDR3 DNA: TGCGCCAGCAGCTCCCGGAGGGGGGGGGAGCAGTACTTC. Its translation: CASSSRRGGEQYF.